This passage covers 12 T cell receptor beta chains from one sample sequenced in a study of T cells in narcolepsy. This table comes from immunoSEQ multiplex PCR, and its TCRdb copy is limited to in-frame clones, with some not included. The top ten hold 1.5% to 2% of the sample, which has some 20,000 clones, over 80% seen once. The sample was memory (CD45RA-) CD4+ T cells from blood. Receptor source: a human donor in good health.

The chain uses TRBV28 and TRBJ1-1; tentative D call: TRBD1 (6 bases). Trimming cost V 6 bases and J 4 bases, with 12 bases left between them. CDR3 length: 13 residues. Germline assignment: CDR1 MDHEN and CDR2 SYDVKM. The CDR3 nucleotides are TGTGCCAGCAGCGGGGGCCGGGGCACTGAAGCTTTCTTT. Its protein is CASSGGRGTEAFF.

The chain couples TRBV5-1 to TRBJ1-6, with a possible D match to TRBD1 (5 bases). The CDR3 totals 15 residues. The germline V gene has CDR1 SGHRS and CDR2 YFSETQ. The V gene lost 7 bases and the J gene lost 5 bases, with 16 bases spanning the gap. In nucleotides, the CDR3 is TGCGCCAGCTGCGCGGGGGGACCAAATAATTCACCCCTCCACTTT. The encoded protein is CASCAGGPNNSPLHF.

The chain joins TRBV4-2 to TRBJ2-7; D not resolved. CDR3 length equals 15 residues. Germline CDR1 LGHNA, CDR2 YNFKEQ. V shed 0 bases and J shed 1 base, with 10 bases lying between them. The CDR3 sequence: CASSQDLGSSYEQYF. The CDR3 nucleotides are TGTGCCAGCAGCCAAGACCTAGGTAGTTCCTACGAGCAGTACTTC.

V is TRBV6-1 and J is TRBJ1-6; TRBD1 is a possible D gene (5 bases). Trimming cost V 2 bases and J 9 bases, with 11 bases left between them. This CDR3 is built from 14 residues. CDR1 and CDR2 from the germline V gene are MNHNS and SASEGT. CDR3 residues: CASSEFRGTSPLHF. For the CDR3, the DNA is TGTGCCAGCAGTGAATTTCGGGGGACTTCACCCCTCCACTTT.

This chain links TRBV6-5 with TRBJ2-5, with D hard to call. The V gene lost 8 bases and the J gene lost 2 bases, with 12 bases spanning the gap. The CDR3 totals 13 residues. Germline V CDR1 and CDR2: MNHEY, SVGAGI. CDR3 in amino acids: CASGHGRQETQYF. The CDR3 region has the DNA TGTGCCAGCGGCCACGGACGTCAAGAGACCCAGTACTTC.

The V gene is TRBV7-3, the J gene TRBJ1-1; 7 bases are a match to TRBD1. Germline trimming cut 0 bases from V and 5 bases from J; bases unmatched to any gene: 12. The CDR3 has 17 amino acids. CDR1 and CDR2 (germline): SGHTA, FQGTGA. CDR3 sequence reads: CASSLTRIQGKLTEAFF. DNA of the CDR3: TGTGCCAGCAGCTTAACCCGAATACAGGGGAAGCTTACTGAAGCTTTCTTT.

The genes are TRBV7-9 and TRBJ1-5; D is ambiguous. V lost 6 bases, J lost 1 base, and 10 bases lay in between. The CDR3 runs 14 residues. CDR1 SEHNR and CDR2 FQNEAQ come from the germline V gene (reference sequence). The CDR3 sequence is CASSYVGSNQPQHF. The CDR3 DNA is TGTGCCAGCAGTTATGTGGGGAGCAATCAGCCCCAGCATTTT.

The rearrangement links TRBV18 to TRBJ2-3, with D perhaps TRBD1 (5 bases). V was trimmed by 3 bases and J by 4 bases, leaving 11 bases between them. Germline lookup yields CDR1 KGHSH and CDR2 LQKENI. The CDR3 is 14 amino acids. Written as DNA, the CDR3 is TGTGCCAGCTCACCGTCTGACAGCCCAGATACGCAGTATTTT. Translation gives CASSPSDSPDTQYF.

This sequence joins TRBV29-1 and TRBJ1-3, with 8 positions matching TRBD1. Germline-derived CDR1 and CDR2 are SQVTM and ANQGSEA. Losses at the gene ends were 7 bases for V and 8 bases for J; bases not matched to a gene: 4. This CDR3 has 11 amino acids. Here the CDR3 reads CSARQGHTIYF. The CDR3 nucleotides are TGCAGCGCCCGACAGGGGCACACCATATATTTT.

The CDR3 DNA reads as TGTGCCAGCAGGACCGTCGGGGCTGGAAACACCATATATTTT. It specifies CASRTVGAGNTIYF. The gene calls are TRBV7-2 and TRBJ1-3; D is unresolved. V lost 6 bases and J 2 bases, leaving 11 bases between the germline ends. This CDR3 has 14 amino acids. CDR1 is SGHTA and CDR2 is FQGNSA in the germline V gene.

Remarks on this clone: The same CDR3 arises from other DNA sequences in this sample as well. J is TRBJ1-5 and V is TRBV15; the D gene is possibly TRBD1 (5 bases). V gave up 3 bases and J gave up 7 bases, with 13 bases separating them. CDR3 length: 14 residues. Germline CDR1 is LNHNV and CDR2 is YYDKDF (reference sequence). The CDR3 protein is CATSRGGSNQPQHF. Written as DNA, the CDR3 is TGTGCCACCAGCAGGGGGGGGAGTAACCAGCCCCAGCATTTT.

The chain combines TRBV7-3 with TRBJ1-2; 9 bases map to TRBD1. The CDR3 sequence is 14 residues long. CDR1 is SGHTA, CDR2 FQGTGA, per germline. V was pared by 0 bases and J by 6 bases, with 2 bases of the junction left unmatched. CDR3: CASSLTRTGDGYTF. In nucleotides, the CDR3 is TGTGCCAGCAGCTTAACCAGGACAGGGGATGGCTACACCTTC.